These T cell receptor beta chains were read from a single sample in a study of response to subunit inactivated influenza vaccine. Each CDR3 protein gets one entry after TCRdb re-called the RT-PCR reads with MiXCR. In the table there are some 800,000 distinct CDR3 sequences, 21% of which are singletons. The material sequenced was PBMCs from blood, taken around 5 days after vaccination. The receptors were sampled from a man in his fifties who received an inactivated influenza vaccine. Both conserved end residues are part of each CDR3. The order of the fields is CDR3 DNA, CDR3 protein, V gene, D gene, clone size, J gene. A D gene is named only where the DNA matches it firmly. The size entry is marked missing in some rows and otherwise reads once, few, many or a size class.

cdr3_nt: TGTGCCATCGGACCTCCGGATACGCAGTATTTT; cdr3_aa: CAIGPPDTQYF; v_call: TRBV10-3; d_call: NA; clone_size: NA; j_call: TRBJ2-3
cdr3_nt: TGTGCCAGCAGTCCTTGGACAGGGAGGGAGCTGTTTTTT; cdr3_aa: CASSPWTGRELFF; v_call: TRBV12-3/TRBV12-4; d_call: TRBD1; clone_size: NA; j_call: TRBJ2-2
cdr3_nt: TGTGCCAGCAGCTTAGCAGGGACCGCCTCCAATGAAAAACTGTTTTTT; cdr3_aa: CASSLAGTASNEKLFF; v_call: TRBV7-9; d_call: NA; clone_size: many; j_call: TRBJ1-4
cdr3_nt: TGTGCCAGCACCCCCTGGGGCATGAACACTGAAGCTTTCTTT; cdr3_aa: CASTPWGMNTEAFF; v_call: TRBV7-9; d_call: NA; clone_size: NA; j_call: TRBJ1-1
cdr3_nt: TGTGCCATCAGTGAACCTAGCGGGGGGGCCCAAGAGACCCAGTACTTC; cdr3_aa: CAISEPSGGAQETQYF; v_call: TRBV10-3; d_call: TRBD2; clone_size: few; j_call: TRBJ2-5
cdr3_nt: TGCAGTGCATGGCTGCCGGGACAGGGCTACGAGCAGTACTTC; cdr3_aa: CSAWLPGQGYEQYF; v_call: TRBV20-1; d_call: TRBD1; clone_size: few; j_call: TRBJ2-7
cdr3_nt: TGTGCCAGCACTACTCTCGATGGTGGCTACACCTTC; cdr3_aa: CASTTLDGGYTF; v_call: TRBV7-9; d_call: NA; clone_size: NA; j_call: TRBJ1-2
cdr3_nt: TGTGCCAGGATGGACAGGGGACACTATGGCTACACCTTC; cdr3_aa: CARMDRGHYGYTF; v_call: TRBV7-2; d_call: TRBD1; clone_size: few; j_call: TRBJ1-2
cdr3_nt: TGTGCCAGCAGCCAACGCGGGACCCCCGAGCAGTACTTC; cdr3_aa: CASSQRGTPEQYF; v_call: TRBV3-1; d_call: NA; clone_size: once; j_call: TRBJ2-7
cdr3_nt: TGCAGTGCTAGAGAACAGATGGGGGATCAGCCCCAGCATTTT; cdr3_aa: CSAREQMGDQPQHF; v_call: TRBV20-1; d_call: NA; clone_size: few; j_call: TRBJ1-5
cdr3_nt: TGTGCCAGCAGCCGAGCTGCTAGCAGGTACACAGATACGCAGTATTTT; cdr3_aa: CASSRAASRYTDTQYF; v_call: TRBV7-8; d_call: NA; clone_size: many; j_call: TRBJ2-3
cdr3_nt: TGCAGCGTTGTTAGTCAGTACAATGAGCAGTTCTTC; cdr3_aa: CSVVSQYNEQFF; v_call: TRBV29-1; d_call: NA; clone_size: few; j_call: TRBJ2-1
cdr3_nt: TGCAGTGCTAGAGCCCCCCCCTGGGGTACCGAGCAGTACTTC; cdr3_aa: CSARAPPWGTEQYF; v_call: TRBV20-1; d_call: NA; clone_size: few; j_call: TRBJ2-7
cdr3_nt: TGTGCCTGGAGTGTATGGGCAGTCATGAACACTGAAGCTTTCTTT; cdr3_aa: CAWSVWAVMNTEAFF; v_call: TRBV30; d_call: NA; clone_size: NA; j_call: TRBJ1-1
cdr3_nt: TGCTGCGCTAGAGATCAATCTAGCGTACCCTACAATGAGCAGTTCTTC; cdr3_aa: CCARDQSSVPYNEQFF; v_call: TRBV20-1; d_call: NA; clone_size: once; j_call: TRBJ2-1
cdr3_nt: TGTGCCAGCAGTTTAGGGGACAGGGGGCTCGAAAAACTGTTTTTT; cdr3_aa: CASSLGDRGLEKLFF; v_call: TRBV12-3/TRBV12-4; d_call: TRBD1; clone_size: NA; j_call: TRBJ1-4
cdr3_nt: TGTGCCATCACCAGGGGCGGTGGCGCCTACGAGCAGTACTTC; cdr3_aa: CAITRGGGAYEQYF; v_call: TRBV10-3; d_call: NA; clone_size: many; j_call: TRBJ2-7
cdr3_nt: TGTGCCAGCAGTTATATGTGGGCAGAACCATCTAGCACAGATACGCAGTATTTT; cdr3_aa: CASSYMWAEPSSTDTQYF; v_call: TRBV28; d_call: NA; clone_size: NA; j_call: TRBJ2-3
cdr3_nt: TGTGCCAGCAGCGAACCCGGGACTGTGGATGGCTACACCTTC; cdr3_aa: CASSEPGTVDGYTF; v_call: TRBV5-5; d_call: NA; clone_size: NA; j_call: TRBJ1-2
cdr3_nt: TGTGCCATCAGTGGGACAGGGGGCAGCGCCTCCGAGCAGTACTTC; cdr3_aa: CAISGTGGSASEQYF; v_call: TRBV10-3; d_call: TRBD1; clone_size: many; j_call: TRBJ2-7
cdr3_nt: TGCGCCAGCAGCTCACAGGGTACCAGCACAGATACGCAGTATTTT; cdr3_aa: CASSSQGTSTDTQYF; v_call: TRBV5-1; d_call: NA; clone_size: few; j_call: TRBJ2-3
cdr3_nt: TGCAGTGCTTTCCGGGACAGGTCCTACGAGCAGTACTTC; cdr3_aa: CSAFRDRSYEQYF; v_call: TRBV20-1; d_call: TRBD1; clone_size: few; j_call: TRBJ2-7
cdr3_nt: TGCAGTGCTAGAAGGCTGGCTGCCGGGGCCAACGTCCTGACTTTC; cdr3_aa: CSARRLAAGANVLTF; v_call: TRBV20-1; d_call: NA; clone_size: NA; j_call: TRBJ2-6
cdr3_nt: TGTGCCACCAGCAGAGATTTGGCCGCCTATGGCTACACCTTC; cdr3_aa: CATSRDLAAYGYTF; v_call: TRBV15; d_call: NA; clone_size: many; j_call: TRBJ1-2
cdr3_nt: TGTGCCAGCAGCGCCCCGGGTCGGGAGACCCAGTACTTC; cdr3_aa: CASSAPGRETQYF; v_call: TRBV9; d_call: NA; clone_size: few; j_call: TRBJ2-5
cdr3_nt: TGTGCCAGCAGTACATACAGGGATTACAATGAGCAGTTCTTC; cdr3_aa: CASSTYRDYNEQFF; v_call: TRBV12-3/TRBV12-4; d_call: NA; clone_size: few; j_call: TRBJ2-1
cdr3_nt: TGCAGCGTCTTGACGAGGAACACTGAAGCTTTCTTT; cdr3_aa: CSVLTRNTEAFF; v_call: TRBV29-1; d_call: NA; clone_size: NA; j_call: TRBJ1-1
cdr3_nt: TGTGCCAGCAGCTCTAGCGGGGTGTCCTACTATGAGCAGTTCTTC; cdr3_aa: CASSSSGVSYYEQFF; v_call: TRBV7-7; d_call: TRBD2; clone_size: NA; j_call: TRBJ2-1
cdr3_nt: TGTGCCAGCAGCATAGGACTCGCATCACCCACCGGGGAGCTGTTTTTT; cdr3_aa: CASSIGLASPTGELFF; v_call: TRBV11-2; d_call: NA; clone_size: NA; j_call: TRBJ2-2
cdr3_nt: TGCGCCAGCAGCCCATGGGAGGGGGCTCGGTACGAGCAGTACTTC; cdr3_aa: CASSPWEGARYEQYF; v_call: TRBV5-1; d_call: NA; clone_size: few; j_call: TRBJ2-7
cdr3_nt: TGTGCCAGCAGGCACCGGAGAAACAGGGGGGATACGCAGTATTTT; cdr3_aa: CASRHRRNRGDTQYF; v_call: TRBV12-3/TRBV12-4; d_call: TRBD1; clone_size: NA; j_call: TRBJ2-3
cdr3_nt: TGTGCCAGCAGCCTTATAGCCCTATCCCGGGACAGGGGGTACGAGCAGTACTTC; cdr3_aa: CASSLIALSRDRGYEQYF; v_call: TRBV11-2; d_call: TRBD1; clone_size: NA; j_call: TRBJ2-7
cdr3_nt: TGTGCCAGCAGTAAGACAGGGGTCGAGCAGTACTTC; cdr3_aa: CASSKTGVEQYF; v_call: TRBV12-3/TRBV12-4; d_call: TRBD1; clone_size: many; j_call: TRBJ2-7
cdr3_nt: TGCAGTGCTAGCGCGGGGACTAGCGGAAACACCGGGGAGCTGTTTTTT; cdr3_aa: CSASAGTSGNTGELFF; v_call: TRBV20-1; d_call: TRBD2; clone_size: NA; j_call: TRBJ2-2
cdr3_nt: TGCGCCAGCAGCTTGCAGGGGGTGGGGGTTAATTCACCCCTCCACTTT; cdr3_aa: CASSLQGVGVNSPLHF; v_call: TRBV5-1; d_call: TRBD1; clone_size: few; j_call: TRBJ1-6
cdr3_nt: TGCGCCAGCTCGGAGCCTTTCGGAACTAGCACAGATACGCAGTATTTT; cdr3_aa: CASSEPFGTSTDTQYF; v_call: TRBV10-1; d_call: NA; clone_size: NA; j_call: TRBJ2-3
cdr3_nt: TGCGCCAGCAGCTTGGACAGGGTGTCTGCAGATACGCAGTATTTT; cdr3_aa: CASSLDRVSADTQYF; v_call: TRBV5-1; d_call: NA; clone_size: few; j_call: TRBJ2-3
cdr3_nt: TGTGCCAGCAGCCGACAGGGGGGTCTCGAGCAGTACTTC; cdr3_aa: CASSRQGGLEQYF; v_call: TRBV6-1; d_call: TRBD1; clone_size: few; j_call: TRBJ2-7